Listed below are T cell receptor beta chains from one sample, sequenced in a study of blood T cells in healthy people across ages. TCRdb reanalysed the 5' RACE reads using MiXCR and keeps one entry per CDR3 protein. Altogether more than 800,000 distinct CDR3 sequences are present, 40% to 55% being singletons, with the ten largest covering around 18%. The sample consisted of blood. The source of these receptors is a woman between 55 and 75 years old in good health. CDR3s include the opening cysteine and the closing phenylalanine or tryptophan. D genes are given only for firm matches. Clone size is shown for a subset of rows, as once, few, many or a class of expanded clone.

>TRBJ2-3|-|TRBV9|TRBD1
CASSVVGRGDTQYF
TGTGCCAGCAGCGTAGTAGGCAGGGGGGATACGCAGTATTTT
>TRBJ2-3|once|TRBV5-4|TRBD2
CASSLGASGTDTQYF
TGTGCCAGCAGCTTGGGGGCTAGCGGGACAGATACGCAGTATTTT
>TRBJ2-7|few|TRBV28|-
CASSSDMYEQYF
TGTGCCAGCAGCTCAGACATGTACGAGCAGTACTTC
>TRBJ2-7|-|TRBV6-1|-
CASSEADFYEQYF
TGTGCCAGCAGTGAAGCGGATTTCTACGAGCAGTACTTC
>TRBJ1-6|-|TRBV28|-
CASSERGFNSPLHF
TGTGCCAGCAGCGAGAGAGGGTTTAATTCACCCCTCCACTTT
>TRBJ2-7|few|TRBV27|TRBD1
CASRGQGGRVYEQYF
TGTGCCAGCAGAGGACAGGGTGGACGTGTCTACGAGCAGTACTTC
>TRBJ2-7|-|TRBV5-1|TRBD1
CASSELAGTGLEQYF
TGCGCCAGCAGCGAACTTGCTGGGACAGGGCTCGAGCAGTACTTC
>TRBJ1-5|-|TRBV12-3/TRBV12-4|-
CASSLSGNRNQPQHF
TGTGCCAGCAGTTTGAGCGGGAATAGGAATCAGCCCCAGCATTTT
>TRBJ1-6|-|TRBV9|-
CASSLTLRDLPLHF
TGTGCCAGCAGCCTCACTCTGCGGGATTTACCCCTCCACTTT
>TRBJ2-7|few|TRBV5-1|-
CASSFHVSLAPQSYEQYF
TGCGCCAGCAGCTTCCACGTGAGTCTAGCGCCACAATCCTACGAGCAGTACTTC
>TRBJ2-5|-|TRBV5-1|-
CASSFVLDGETQYF
TGCGCCAGCAGCTTTGTACTAGATGGAGAGACCCAGTACTTC
>TRBJ2-4|few|TRBV20-1|TRBD1
CSAYGTGGNIQYF
TGCAGTGCCTATGGGACAGGAGGGAACATTCAGTACTTC
>TRBJ1-2|-|TRBV10-1|-
CAGSEGMGGYTF
TGCGCCGGCAGTGAGGGAATGGGCGGCTACACCTTC
>TRBJ2-3|-|TRBV12-3/TRBV12-4|-
CTSRAIPDMQYF
TGTACCAGCAGAGCGATTCCAGATATGCAGTATTTT
>TRBJ2-5|-|TRBV6-5|TRBD2
CASSYRLAGGPSETQYF
TGTGCCAGCAGTTACCGACTAGCGGGAGGGCCTAGTGAGACCCAGTACTTC
>TRBJ2-1|few|TRBV3-1|-
CASSQGSSLNEQFF
TGTGCCAGCAGCCAGGGTAGCTCCCTTAATGAGCAGTTCTTC
>TRBJ2-5|few|TRBV7-9|-
CASSLQPGFGEQYF
TGTGCCAGCAGCTTACAACCAGGGTTCGGGGAGCAGTACTTC
>TRBJ2-3|few|TRBV4-2|TRBD2
CASSQVHLRESGVMTDTQYF
TGTGCCAGCAGCCAAGTGCATCTGCGGGAGTCTGGGGTAATGACGGATACGCAGTATTTT
>TRBJ2-5|-|TRBV20-1|-
CSARDAGFYNEQYF
TGCAGTGCTAGAGACGCGGGATTCTACAATGAGCAGTACTTC
>TRBJ2-2|-|TRBV6-5|TRBD2
CASSLSSGTGRGELFF
TGTGCCAGCAGCCTATCCTCCGGGACCGGGAGGGGGGAGCTGTTTTTT
>TRBJ1-2|-|TRBV20-1|-
CSARDQRSSNYGYTF
TGCAGTGCTAGAGATCAACGGTCCTCTAACTATGGCTACACCTTC
>TRBJ1-2|-|TRBV5-1|-
CASSPLPNYGYTF
TGCGCCAGCAGCCCCCTCCCTAACTATGGCTACACCTTC